Sequencing of this T cell receptor beta chain was carried out in a study of technical replicates of blood from four donors (dated by TCRdb to the late 2010s). The CDR3 covers 16 residues, taking in both the cysteine and the phenylalanine. Left in the record is the CDR3 DNA by itself, 48 bases read in frame from the first base. CDR1 is given as SGHVS and CDR2 as FNYEAQ, both from the germline V gene. V is shortened by 5 bases, J by 4 bases, and the region joining them spans 20 bases. For this clone: Its antigen is unknown. Qualities for individual bases were not recorded, and no much larger clone is one base off.

The library was built by means of the immunoSEQ multiplex PCR assay. The clones in this table, taken by TCRdb from immuneACCESS, are in-frame only. Not every clone is retained; where verified, under half of the shortfall comes from an unresolved V gene, and the cause of the rest is unknown. A total of approximately 93,000 clones appear in this sample, 94% of them only once. The biggest ten clones account for 0.26% of the sample. This sequence originates from a human donor in good health. Specimen: T cells isolated from PBMCs. The V gene is TRBV7-6 and the J gene is TRBJ1-2, with the D gene too uncertain to name. Read as DNA, the sequence is TGTGCCAGCAGCAGCTTACCCTCCGACAAGCTCTATGGCTACACCTTC. It encodes CASSSLPSDKLYGYTF.